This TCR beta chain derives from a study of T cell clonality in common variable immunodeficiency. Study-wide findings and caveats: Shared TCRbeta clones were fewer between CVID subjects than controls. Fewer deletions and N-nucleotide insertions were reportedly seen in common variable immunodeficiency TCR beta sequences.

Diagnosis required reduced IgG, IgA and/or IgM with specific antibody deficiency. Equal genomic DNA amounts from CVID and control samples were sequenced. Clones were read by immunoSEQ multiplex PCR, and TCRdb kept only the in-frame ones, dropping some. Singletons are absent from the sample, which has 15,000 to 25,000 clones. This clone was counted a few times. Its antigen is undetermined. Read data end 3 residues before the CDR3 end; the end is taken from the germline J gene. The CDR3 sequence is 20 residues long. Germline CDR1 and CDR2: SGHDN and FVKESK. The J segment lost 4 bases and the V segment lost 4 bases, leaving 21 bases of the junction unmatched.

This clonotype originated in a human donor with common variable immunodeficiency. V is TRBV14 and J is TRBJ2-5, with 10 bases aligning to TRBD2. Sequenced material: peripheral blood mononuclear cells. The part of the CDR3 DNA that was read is TGTGCCAGCAGCCGAGAAGGTTTAGGTAGCGGGAGGTTGGGTGTAGAGACC. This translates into CASSREGLGSGRLGVET. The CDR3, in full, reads CASSREGLGSGRLGVETQYF.